This T cell receptor (beta chain) was captured by sequencing in a study of OX40 agonist ivuxolimab in advanced cancers. Notes on the study in general: Clonal expansion was among the lowest in partial responders at 0.1-3.0 mg/kg, especially CD8+. More expanded clones were found, on average, in CD8+ than in CD4+ T cells.

Clones were sequenced by immunoSEQ multiplex PCR, and TCRdb holds only the in-frame ones, with some missing. The sample includes about 35,000 clones, about 90% of them seen just once. No patient had autoimmune disease or received systemic immunosuppression. Blood got drawn at baseline, again on cycle 4 day 1, and then on cycle 7 day 1. Between the trimmed V and J ends, which lost 5 bases and 5 bases, there was a span of 21 bases. The germline V gene has CDR1 SGHTA and CDR2 FQGTGA. This CDR3 is 16 amino acids long. This clone is classed as large. As yet, its antigen is unknown. Material: CD4+ or CD8+ T cells sorted from blood, obtained in a trial of the OX40 agonist ivuxolimab. The chain employs TRBV7-3 and TRBJ2-5; D is possibly TRBD1 (6 bases). This TCR came from an adult with an advanced solid tumor such as melanoma, head and neck, liver or kidney cancer. The CDR3 is CASSPSKEQGGETQYF. The CDR3 DNA reads TGTGCCAGCAGCCCATCAAAAGAACAGGGCGGGGAGACCCAGTACTTC.